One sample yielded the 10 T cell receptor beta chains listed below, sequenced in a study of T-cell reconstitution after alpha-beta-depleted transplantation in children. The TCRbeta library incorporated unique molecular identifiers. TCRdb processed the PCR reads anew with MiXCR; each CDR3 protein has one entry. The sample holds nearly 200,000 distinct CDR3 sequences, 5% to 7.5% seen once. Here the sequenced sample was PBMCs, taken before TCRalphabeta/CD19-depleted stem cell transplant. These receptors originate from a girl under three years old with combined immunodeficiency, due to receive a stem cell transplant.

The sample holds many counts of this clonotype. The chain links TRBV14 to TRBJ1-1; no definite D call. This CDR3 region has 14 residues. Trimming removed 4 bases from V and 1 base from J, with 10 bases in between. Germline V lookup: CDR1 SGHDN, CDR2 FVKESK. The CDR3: CASSPRGTNTEAFF. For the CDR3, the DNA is TGTGCCAGCAGCCCCCGGGGAACGAACACTGAAGCTTTCTTT.

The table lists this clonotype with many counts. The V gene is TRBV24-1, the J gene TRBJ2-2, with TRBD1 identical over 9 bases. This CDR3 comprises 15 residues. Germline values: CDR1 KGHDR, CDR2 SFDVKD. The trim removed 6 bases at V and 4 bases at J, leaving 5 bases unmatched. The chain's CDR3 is CATSNPGQGTGELFF. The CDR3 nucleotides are TGTGCCACCAGTAATCCGGGACAGGGCACCGGGGAGCTGTTTTTT.

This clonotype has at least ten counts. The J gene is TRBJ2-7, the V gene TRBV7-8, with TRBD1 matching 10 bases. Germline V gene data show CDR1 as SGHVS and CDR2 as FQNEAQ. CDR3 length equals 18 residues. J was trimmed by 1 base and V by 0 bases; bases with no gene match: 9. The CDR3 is CASSLARDRGPKSYEQYF. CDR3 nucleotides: TGTGCCAGCAGCTTAGCCCGCGACAGGGGGCCTAAGTCCTACGAGCAGTACTTC. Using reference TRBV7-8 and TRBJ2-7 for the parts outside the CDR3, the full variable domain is GAGVSQSPRYKVAKRGQDVALRCDPISGHVSLFWYQQALGQGPEFLTYFQNEAQLDKSGLPSDRFFAERPEGSVSTLKIQRTQQEDSAVYLCASSLARDRGPKSYEQYFGPGTRLTVT.

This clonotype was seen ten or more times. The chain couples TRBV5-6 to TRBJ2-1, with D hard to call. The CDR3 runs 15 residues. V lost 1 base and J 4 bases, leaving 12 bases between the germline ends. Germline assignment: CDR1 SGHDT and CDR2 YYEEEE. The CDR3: CASSLRAQPYNEQFF. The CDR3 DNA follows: TGTGCCAGCAGCTTGCGAGCGCAGCCATACAATGAGCAGTTCTTC.

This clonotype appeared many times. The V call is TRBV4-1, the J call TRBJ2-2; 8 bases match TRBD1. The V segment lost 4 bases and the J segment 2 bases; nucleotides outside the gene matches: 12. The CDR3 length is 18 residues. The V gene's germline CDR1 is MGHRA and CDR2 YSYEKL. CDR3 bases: TGCGCCAGCAGCCGCGACGGGACAGGCGTGTCAAACACCGGGGAGCTGTTTTTT. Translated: CASSRDGTGVSNTGELFF.

The DNA for the CDR3 is TGCAGCGTCCGAAACGCGGGAGTCGGGACCGGGGAGCTGTTTTTT. This gives the protein CSVRNAGVGTGELFF. The V gene is TRBV29-1, the J gene TRBJ2-2; 7 bases fit TRBD2. Germline assignment: CDR1 SQVTM and CDR2 ANQGSEA. This CDR3 comprises 15 residues. Trimming removed 6 bases from V and 5 bases from J; junction bases left unmatched: 12.

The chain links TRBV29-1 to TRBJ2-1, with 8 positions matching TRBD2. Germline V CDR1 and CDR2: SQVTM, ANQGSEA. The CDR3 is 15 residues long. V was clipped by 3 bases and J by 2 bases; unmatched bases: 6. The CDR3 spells CSVEPGLGTYNEQFF. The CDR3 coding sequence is TGCAGCGTTGAGCCGGGACTAGGGACCTACAATGAGCAGTTCTTC.

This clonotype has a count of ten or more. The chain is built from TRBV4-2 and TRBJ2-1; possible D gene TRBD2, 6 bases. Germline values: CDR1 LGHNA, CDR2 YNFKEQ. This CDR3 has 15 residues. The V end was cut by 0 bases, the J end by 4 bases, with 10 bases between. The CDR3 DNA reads TGTGCCAGCAGCCAAGATGATAGCGGTTACAATGAGCAGTTCTTC. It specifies CASSQDDSGYNEQFF.

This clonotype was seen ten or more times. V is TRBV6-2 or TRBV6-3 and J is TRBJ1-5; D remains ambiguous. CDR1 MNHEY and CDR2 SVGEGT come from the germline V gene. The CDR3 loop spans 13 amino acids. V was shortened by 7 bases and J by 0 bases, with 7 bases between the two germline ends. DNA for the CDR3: TGTGCCAGCACCCGAGATAGCAATCAGCCCCAGCATTTT. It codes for CASTRDSNQPQHF.

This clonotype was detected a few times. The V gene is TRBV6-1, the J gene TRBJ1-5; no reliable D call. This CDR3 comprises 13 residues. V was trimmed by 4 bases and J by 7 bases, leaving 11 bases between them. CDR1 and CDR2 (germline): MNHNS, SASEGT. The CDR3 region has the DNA TGTGCCAGCAGTGTGGAGCAGAGGCAGCCCCAGCATTTT. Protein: CASSVEQRQPQHF.